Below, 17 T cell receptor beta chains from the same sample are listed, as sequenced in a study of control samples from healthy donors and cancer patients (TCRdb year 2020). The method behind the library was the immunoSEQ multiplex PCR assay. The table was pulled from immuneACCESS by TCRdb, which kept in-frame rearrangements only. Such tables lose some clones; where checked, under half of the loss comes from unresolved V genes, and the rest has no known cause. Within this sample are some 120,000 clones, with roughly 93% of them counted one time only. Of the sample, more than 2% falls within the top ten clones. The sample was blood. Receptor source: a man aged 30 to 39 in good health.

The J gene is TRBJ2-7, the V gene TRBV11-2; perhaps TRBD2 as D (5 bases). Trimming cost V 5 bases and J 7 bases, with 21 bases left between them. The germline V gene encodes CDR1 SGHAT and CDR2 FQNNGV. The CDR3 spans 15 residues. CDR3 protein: CASSRIGGPMGEQYF. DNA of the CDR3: TGTGCCAGCAGCCGCATTGGAGGCCCTATGGGAGAGCAGTACTTC.

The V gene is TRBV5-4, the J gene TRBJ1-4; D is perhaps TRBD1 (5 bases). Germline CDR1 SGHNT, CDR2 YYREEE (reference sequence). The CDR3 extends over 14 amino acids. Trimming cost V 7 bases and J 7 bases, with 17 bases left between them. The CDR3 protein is CASSLGVAGEKLFF. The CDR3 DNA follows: TGTGCCAGCTCCCTGGGGGTAGCGGGTGAAAAACTGTTTTTT.

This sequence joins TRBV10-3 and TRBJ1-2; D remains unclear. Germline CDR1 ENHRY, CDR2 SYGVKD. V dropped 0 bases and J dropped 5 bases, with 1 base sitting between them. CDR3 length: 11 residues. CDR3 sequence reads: CAISESYGYTF. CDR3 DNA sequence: TGTGCCATCAGTGAGTCTTATGGCTACACCTTC.

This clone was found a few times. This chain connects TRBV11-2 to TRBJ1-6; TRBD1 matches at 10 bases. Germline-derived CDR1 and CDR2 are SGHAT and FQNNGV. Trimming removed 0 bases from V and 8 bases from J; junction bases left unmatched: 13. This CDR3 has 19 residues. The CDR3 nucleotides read TGTGCCAGCAGCTTAGATGACAGGGGGCGCCTTTGGAATGATTCACCCCTCCACTTT. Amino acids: CASSLDDRGRLWNDSPLHF.

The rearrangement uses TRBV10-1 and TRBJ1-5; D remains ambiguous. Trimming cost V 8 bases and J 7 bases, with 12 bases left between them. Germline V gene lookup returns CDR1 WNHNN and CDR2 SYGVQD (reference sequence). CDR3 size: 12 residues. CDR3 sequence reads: CASGYNGQPQHF. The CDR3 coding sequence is TGCGCCAGCGGTTACAACGGCCAGCCCCAGCATTTT.

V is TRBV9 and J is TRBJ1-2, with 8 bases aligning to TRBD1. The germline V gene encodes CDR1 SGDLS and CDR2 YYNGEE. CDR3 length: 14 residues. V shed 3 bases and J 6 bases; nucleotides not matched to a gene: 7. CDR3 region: CASSARQGSDGYTF. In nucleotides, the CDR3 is TGTGCCAGCAGCGCAAGACAGGGGTCGGATGGCTACACCTTC.

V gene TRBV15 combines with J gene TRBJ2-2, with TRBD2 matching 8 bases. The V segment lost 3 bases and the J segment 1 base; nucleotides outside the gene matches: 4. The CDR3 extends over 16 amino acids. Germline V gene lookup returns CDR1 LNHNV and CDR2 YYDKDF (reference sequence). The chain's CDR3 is CATSSGGAGNTGELFF. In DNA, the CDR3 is TGTGCCACCAGCAGCGGGGGGGCCGGGAACACCGGGGAGCTGTTTTTT.

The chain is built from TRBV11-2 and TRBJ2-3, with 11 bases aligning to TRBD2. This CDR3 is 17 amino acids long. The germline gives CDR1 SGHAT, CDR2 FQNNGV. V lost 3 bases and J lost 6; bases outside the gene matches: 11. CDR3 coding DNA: TGTGCCAGCAGCTTCGCAGTGACTAGCGGGGCACCCGATACGCAGTATTTT. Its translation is CASSFAVTSGAPDTQYF.

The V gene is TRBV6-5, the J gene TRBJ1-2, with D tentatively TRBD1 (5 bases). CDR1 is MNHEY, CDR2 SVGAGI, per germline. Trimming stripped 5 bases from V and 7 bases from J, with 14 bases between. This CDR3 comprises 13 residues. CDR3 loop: CASSPWGPSGYTF. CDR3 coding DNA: TGTGCCAGCAGTCCGTGGGGCCCTTCTGGCTACACCTTC.

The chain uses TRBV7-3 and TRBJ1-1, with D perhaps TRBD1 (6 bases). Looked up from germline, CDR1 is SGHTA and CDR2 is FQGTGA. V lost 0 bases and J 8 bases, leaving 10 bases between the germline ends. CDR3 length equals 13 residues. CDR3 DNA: TGTGCCAGCAGCTTAACGGGGGCACCGGAAGCTTTCTTT. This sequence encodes CASSLTGAPEAFF.

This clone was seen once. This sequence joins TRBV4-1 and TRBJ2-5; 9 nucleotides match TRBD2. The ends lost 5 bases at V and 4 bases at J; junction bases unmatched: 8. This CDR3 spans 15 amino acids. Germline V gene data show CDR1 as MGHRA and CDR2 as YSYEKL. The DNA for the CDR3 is TGCGCCAGCAGCTACGTTCCTAGCGGGGTAGAGACCCAGTACTTC. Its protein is CASSYVPSGVETQYF.

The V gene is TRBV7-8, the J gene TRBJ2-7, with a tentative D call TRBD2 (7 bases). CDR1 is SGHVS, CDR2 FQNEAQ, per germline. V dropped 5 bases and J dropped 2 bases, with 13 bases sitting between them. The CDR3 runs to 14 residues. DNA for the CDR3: TGTGCCAGCAGCGAAGGAGGGGGGGCCTACGAGCAGTACTTC. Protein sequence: CASSEGGGAYEQYF.

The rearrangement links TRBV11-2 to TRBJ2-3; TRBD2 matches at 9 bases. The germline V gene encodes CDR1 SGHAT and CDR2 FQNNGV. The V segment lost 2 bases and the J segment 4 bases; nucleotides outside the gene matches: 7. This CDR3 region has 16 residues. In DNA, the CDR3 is TGTGCCAGCAGCTTACTTTCTAGCGGGGCCGCAGATACGCAGTATTTT. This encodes CASSLLSSGAADTQYF.

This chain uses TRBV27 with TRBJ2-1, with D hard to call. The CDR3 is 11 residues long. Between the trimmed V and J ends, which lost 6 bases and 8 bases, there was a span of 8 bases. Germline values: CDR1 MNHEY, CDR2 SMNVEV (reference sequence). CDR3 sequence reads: CASRTLDEQFF. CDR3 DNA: TGTGCCAGCAGGACTCTCGATGAGCAGTTCTTC.

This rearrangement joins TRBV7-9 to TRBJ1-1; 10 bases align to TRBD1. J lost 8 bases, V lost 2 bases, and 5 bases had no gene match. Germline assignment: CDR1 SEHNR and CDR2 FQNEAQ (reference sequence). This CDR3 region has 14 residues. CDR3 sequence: CASSLRDRGEEAFF. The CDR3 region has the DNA TGTGCCAGCAGCTTAAGGGACAGGGGAGAGGAAGCTTTCTTT.

In DNA form, the CDR3 reads TGTGCCAGCACCACGACCGTTGAGGGGGCGCCGACTGAAGCTTTCTTT. This sequence encodes CASTTTVEGAPTEAFF. The chain is built from TRBV7-9 and TRBJ1-1, with 7 bases aligning to TRBD1. The V segment lost 7 bases and the J segment 5 bases; nucleotides outside the gene matches: 16. Germline V gene lookup returns CDR1 SEHNR and CDR2 FQNEAQ (reference sequence). The CDR3 consists of 16 residues.

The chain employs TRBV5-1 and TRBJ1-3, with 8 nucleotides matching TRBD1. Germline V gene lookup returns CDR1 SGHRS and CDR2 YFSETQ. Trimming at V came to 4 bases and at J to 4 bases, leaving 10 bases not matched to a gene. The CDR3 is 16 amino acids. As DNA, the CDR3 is TGCGCCAGCAGCCTGTCCGGGACAGGAGCGGGAAACACCATATATTTT. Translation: CASSLSGTGAGNTIYF.